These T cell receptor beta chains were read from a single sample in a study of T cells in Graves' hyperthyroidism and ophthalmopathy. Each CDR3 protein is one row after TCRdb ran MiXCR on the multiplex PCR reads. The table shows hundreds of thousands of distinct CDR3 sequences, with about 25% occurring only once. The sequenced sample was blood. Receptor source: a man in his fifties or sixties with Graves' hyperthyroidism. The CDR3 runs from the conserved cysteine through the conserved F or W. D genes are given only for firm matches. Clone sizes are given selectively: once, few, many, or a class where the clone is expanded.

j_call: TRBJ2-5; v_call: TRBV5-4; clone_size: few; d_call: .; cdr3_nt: TGTGCCAGCAGCTTGGAACCAAGCCAAGAGACCCAGTACTTC; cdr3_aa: CASSLEPSQETQYF
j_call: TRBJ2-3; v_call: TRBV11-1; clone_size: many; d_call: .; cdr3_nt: TGTGCCAGCAGTCTTTCTGCGGCGGCGCAGTATTTT; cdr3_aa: CASSLSAAAQYF
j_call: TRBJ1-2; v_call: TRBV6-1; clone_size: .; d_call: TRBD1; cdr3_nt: TGTGCCAGCAAGCGGACAGGGGCGAACTATGGCTACACCTTC; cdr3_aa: CASKRTGANYGYTF
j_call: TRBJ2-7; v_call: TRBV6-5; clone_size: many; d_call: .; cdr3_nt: TGTGCCAGCAGTTACGATACCGGGACCCTCTCCTACGAGCAGTACTTC; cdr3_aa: CASSYDTGTLSYEQYF
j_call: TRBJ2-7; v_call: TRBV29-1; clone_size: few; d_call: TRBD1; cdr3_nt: TGCAGCGTTGTCGCGACAGGGAACTACGAGCAGTACTTC; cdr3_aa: CSVVATGNYEQYF
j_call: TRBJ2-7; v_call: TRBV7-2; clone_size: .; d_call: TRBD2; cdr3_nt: TGTGCCAGCAGCGCCTGGGCGGGAGGTCGGGCCGAGCAGTACTTC; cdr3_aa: CASSAWAGGRAEQYF
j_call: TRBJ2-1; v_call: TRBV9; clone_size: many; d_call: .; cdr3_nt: TGTGCCAGCAGCGTAGCGGGGGCTCCCTACAATGAGCAGTTCTTC; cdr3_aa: CASSVAGAPYNEQFF
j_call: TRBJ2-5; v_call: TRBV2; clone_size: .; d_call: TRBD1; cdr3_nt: TGTGCCAGCCGCGGACAGGGCGACCAAGAGACCCAGTACTTC; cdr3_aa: CASRGQGDQETQYF
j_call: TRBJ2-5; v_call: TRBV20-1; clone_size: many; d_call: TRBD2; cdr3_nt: TGCAGTGCCGCACTAGCGGGCCAAGAGACCCAGTACTTC; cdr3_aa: CSAALAGQETQYF
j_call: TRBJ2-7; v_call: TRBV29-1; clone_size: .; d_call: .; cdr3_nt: TGCAGCGCTTCGGTCGGGATCTACGAGCAGTACTTC; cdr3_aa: CSASVGIYEQYF
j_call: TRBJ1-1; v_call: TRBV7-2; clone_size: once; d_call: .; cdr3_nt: TGTGCCAGCAGCCCCAGAACTGAAGCTTTCTTT; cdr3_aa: CASSPRTEAFF
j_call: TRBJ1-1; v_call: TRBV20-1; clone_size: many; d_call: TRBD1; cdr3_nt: TGCAGTGCTTCTGGACAGGGGAGTACTGAAGCTTTCTTT; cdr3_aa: CSASGQGSTEAFF
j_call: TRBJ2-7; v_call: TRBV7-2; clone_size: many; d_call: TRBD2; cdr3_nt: TGTGCCAGCAGCTTAGATAGCGGGAGCTGGGCCTACGAGCAGTACTTC; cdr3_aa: CASSLDSGSWAYEQYF
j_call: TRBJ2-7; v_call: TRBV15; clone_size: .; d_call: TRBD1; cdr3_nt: TGTGCCACCAGCAGTAGGGGACAGGGGGGTTCCTACGAGCAGTACTTC; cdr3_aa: CATSSRGQGGSYEQYF
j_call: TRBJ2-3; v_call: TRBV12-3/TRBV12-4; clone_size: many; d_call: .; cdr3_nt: TGTGCCAGCAGAGAGGCTAACACAGATACGCAGTATTTT; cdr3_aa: CASREANTDTQYF
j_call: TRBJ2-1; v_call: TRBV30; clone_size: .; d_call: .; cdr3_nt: TGTGCCTGGTCCCTATACCATGACAATGAGCAGTTCTTC; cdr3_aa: CAWSLYHDNEQFF
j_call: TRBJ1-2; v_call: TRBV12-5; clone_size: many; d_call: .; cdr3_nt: TGTGCTAGTGGTTTGATGGTAGGTGGGCCGTCGAACTATGGCTACACCTTC; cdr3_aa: CASGLMVGGPSNYGYTF
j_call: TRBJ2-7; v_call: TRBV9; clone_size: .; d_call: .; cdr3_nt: TGTGCCAGCAGCGTCGCAGTTGGGGTCTCCGAGCAGTACTTC; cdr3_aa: CASSVAVGVSEQYF
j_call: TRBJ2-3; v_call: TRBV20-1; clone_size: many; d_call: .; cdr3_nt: TGCAGTGCACCCCTAGTGGATACGCAGTATTTT; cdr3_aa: CSAPLVDTQYF
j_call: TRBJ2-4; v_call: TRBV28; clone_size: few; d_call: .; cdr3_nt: TGTGCCAGCAGTCTGGGAACGCGAAACATTCAGTACTTC; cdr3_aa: CASSLGTRNIQYF
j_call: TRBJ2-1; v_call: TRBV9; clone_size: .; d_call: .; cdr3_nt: TGTGCCAGCAGTCGACAGCCTAGAGACTACAATGAGCAGTTCTTC; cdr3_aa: CASSRQPRDYNEQFF
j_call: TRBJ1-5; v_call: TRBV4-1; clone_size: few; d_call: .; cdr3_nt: TGCGCCAGCAGTCCAAGAAGGGAACAGGGCGTGGAGCCCCAGCATTTT; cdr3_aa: CASSPRREQGVEPQHF
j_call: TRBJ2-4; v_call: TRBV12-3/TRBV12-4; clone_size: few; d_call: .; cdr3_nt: TGTGCCAGCACCCAGACGGGGAGGAAAAACATTCAGTACTTC; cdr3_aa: CASTQTGRKNIQYF
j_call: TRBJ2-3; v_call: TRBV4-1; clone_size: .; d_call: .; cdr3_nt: TGCGCCAGCAGCCAAGGACGGGCCACAGATACGCAGTATTTT; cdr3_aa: CASSQGRATDTQYF
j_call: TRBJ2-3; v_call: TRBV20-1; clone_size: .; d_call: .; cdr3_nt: TGCAGTGCCAGCAGGGGGGGGGTTGCAGATACGCAGTATTTT; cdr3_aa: CSASRGGVADTQYF
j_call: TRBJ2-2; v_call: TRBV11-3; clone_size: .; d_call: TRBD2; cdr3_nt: TGTGCCAGCAGCTTAGAGCAGCGGGAGGGGACCGGGGAGCTGTTTTTT; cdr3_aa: CASSLEQREGTGELFF
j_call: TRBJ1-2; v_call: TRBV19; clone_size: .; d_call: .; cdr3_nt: TGTGCCAGTAGTAGCGGGCCGCACGGCTATGGCTACACCTTC; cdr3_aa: CASSSGPHGYGYTF
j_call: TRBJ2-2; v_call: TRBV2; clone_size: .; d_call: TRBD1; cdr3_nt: TGTGCCAGCAGTGAAGTGACAGGGGGTACCGGGGAGCTGTTTTTT; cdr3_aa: CASSEVTGGTGELFF
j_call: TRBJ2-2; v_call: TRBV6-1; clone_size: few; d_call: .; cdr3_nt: TGTGCCACCCGGGGTTATCGCACCGGGGAGCTGTTTTTT; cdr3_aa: CATRGYRTGELFF
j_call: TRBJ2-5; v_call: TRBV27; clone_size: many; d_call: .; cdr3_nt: TGTGCCAGCAGTTTAGGTGTTGGAGGCGCGGAAGAGACCCAGTACTTC; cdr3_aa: CASSLGVGGAEETQYF
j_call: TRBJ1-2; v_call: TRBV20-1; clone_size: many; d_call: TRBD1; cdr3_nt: TGCAGTGCTAACCCCCAGGACAGGTTCTATGGCTACACCTTC; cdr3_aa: CSANPQDRFYGYTF
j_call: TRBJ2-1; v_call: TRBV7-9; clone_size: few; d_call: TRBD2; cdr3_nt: TGTGCCAGCAGCTCCCCAGCGGGAGGGTTCGACAATGAGCAGTTCTTC; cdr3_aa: CASSSPAGGFDNEQFF
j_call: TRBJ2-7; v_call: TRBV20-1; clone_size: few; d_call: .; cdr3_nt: TGCAGTGCCGTAGCGGTGCGGAGCTCCTACGAGCAGTACTTC; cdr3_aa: CSAVAVRSSYEQYF
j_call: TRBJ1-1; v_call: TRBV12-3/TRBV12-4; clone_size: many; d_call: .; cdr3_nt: TGTGCCAGCAGTTTAGGATTCGGGAACACTGAAGCTTTCTTT; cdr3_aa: CASSLGFGNTEAFF
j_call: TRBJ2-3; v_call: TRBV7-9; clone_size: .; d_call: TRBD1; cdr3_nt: TGTGCCAGTGTGGACAGGGAAAGCACAGATGCGCAGTATTTT; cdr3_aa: CASVDRESTDAQYF
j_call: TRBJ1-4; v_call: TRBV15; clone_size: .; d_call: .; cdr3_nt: TGTGCCACCAGCAGAGTTCGAGAAAAACTGTTTTTT; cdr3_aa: CATSRVREKLFF
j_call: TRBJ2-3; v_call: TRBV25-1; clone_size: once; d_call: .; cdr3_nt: TGTGCCAGCAGTGACCCTTACAGGGAAGATACGCAGTATTTT; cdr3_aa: CASSDPYREDTQYF
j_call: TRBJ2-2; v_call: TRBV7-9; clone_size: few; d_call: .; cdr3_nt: TGTGCCAGCAGCACGGACCTCGTCGCCGGGGAGCTGTTTTTT; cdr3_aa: CASSTDLVAGELFF
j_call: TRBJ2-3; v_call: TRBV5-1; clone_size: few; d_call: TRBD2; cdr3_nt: TGCGCCAGCAGCTCACAGCTAGCGGAGCTGGCAGATACGCAGTATTTT; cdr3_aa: CASSSQLAELADTQYF
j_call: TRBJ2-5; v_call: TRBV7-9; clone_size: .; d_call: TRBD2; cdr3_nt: TGTGCCAGCAGTTTCGCCACCCCACTAGCGGGGCAAGAGACCCAGTACTTC; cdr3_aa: CASSFATPLAGQETQYF
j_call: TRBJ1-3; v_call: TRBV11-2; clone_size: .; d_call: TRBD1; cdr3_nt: TGTGCCAGCAGGCAAACAGGGGGAACTGGAAACACCATATATTTT; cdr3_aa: CASRQTGGTGNTIYF
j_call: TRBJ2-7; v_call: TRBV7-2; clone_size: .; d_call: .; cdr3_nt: TGTGCCAGCACTATTAGCTCCTACGAGCAGTACTTC; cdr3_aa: CASTISSYEQYF
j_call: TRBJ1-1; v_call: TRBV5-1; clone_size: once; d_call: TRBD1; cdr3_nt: TGCGCCAGCAGCCTTGGACAGGGATGGGGAATCACTGAAGCTTTCTTT; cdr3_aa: CASSLGQGWGITEAFF
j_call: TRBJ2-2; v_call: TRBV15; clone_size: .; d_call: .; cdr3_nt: TGTGCCACCAGCAGGGCGGGGTCCGGGGAGCTGTTTTTT; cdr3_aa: CATSRAGSGELFF
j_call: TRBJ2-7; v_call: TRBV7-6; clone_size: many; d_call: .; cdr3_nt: TGTGCCAGCAGCTTGACGGGAGTAACCTACGAGCAGTACTTC; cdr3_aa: CASSLTGVTYEQYF
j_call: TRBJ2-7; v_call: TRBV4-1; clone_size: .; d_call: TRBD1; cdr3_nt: TGCGCCAGCAGCCAAGACGGGACAGGGTCCTACGAGCAGTACTTC; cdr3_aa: CASSQDGTGSYEQYF
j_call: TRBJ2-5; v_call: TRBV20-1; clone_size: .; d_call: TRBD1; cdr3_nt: TGCAGTGCTAATTACAGGGGGGAGGAGACCCAGTACTTC; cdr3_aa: CSANYRGEETQYF
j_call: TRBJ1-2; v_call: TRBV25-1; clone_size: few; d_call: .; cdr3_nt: TGTGCCACTTTTCCCAGGGATCTCTATGGCTACACCTTC; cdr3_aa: CATFPRDLYGYTF
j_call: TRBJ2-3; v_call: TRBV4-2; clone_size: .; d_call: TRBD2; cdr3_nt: TGTGCCAGCAGCCCGGGACTAGCGGGTTCCACAGGTACGCAGTATTTT; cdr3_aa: CASSPGLAGSTGTQYF
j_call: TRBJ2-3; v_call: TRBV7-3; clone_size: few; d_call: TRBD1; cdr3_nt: TGTGCCAGCAGCTTAAAGGGGATTCTAGGGGGCAGAGATACGCAGTATTTT; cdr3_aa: CASSLKGILGGRDTQYF
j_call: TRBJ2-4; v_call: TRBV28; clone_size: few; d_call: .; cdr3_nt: TGTGCCAGCAGTTTGCCGAGAACAAAGGGACATCCCATTCAGTACTTC; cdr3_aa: CASSLPRTKGHPIQYF
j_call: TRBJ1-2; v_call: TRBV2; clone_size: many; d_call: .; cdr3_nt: TGTGCCAGCAGTGAAGGCAGGAGCTATGGCTACACCTTC; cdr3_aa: CASSEGRSYGYTF
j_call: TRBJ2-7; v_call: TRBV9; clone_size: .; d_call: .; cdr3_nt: TGTGCCAGCAGCGTAGGCAGGGGCCTCTCCTACGAGCAGTACTTC; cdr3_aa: CASSVGRGLSYEQYF